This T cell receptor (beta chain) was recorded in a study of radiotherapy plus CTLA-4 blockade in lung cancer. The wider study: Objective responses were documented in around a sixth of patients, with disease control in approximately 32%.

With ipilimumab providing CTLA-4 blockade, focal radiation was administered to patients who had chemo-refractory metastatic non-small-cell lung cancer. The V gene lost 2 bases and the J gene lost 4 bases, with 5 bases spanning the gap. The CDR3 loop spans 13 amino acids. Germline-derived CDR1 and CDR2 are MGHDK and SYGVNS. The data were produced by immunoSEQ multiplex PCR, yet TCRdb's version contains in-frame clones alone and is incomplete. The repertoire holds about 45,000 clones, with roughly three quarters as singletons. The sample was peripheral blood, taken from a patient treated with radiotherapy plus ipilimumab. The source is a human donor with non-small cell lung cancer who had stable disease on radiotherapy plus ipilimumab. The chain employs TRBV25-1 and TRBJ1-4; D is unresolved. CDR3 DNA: TGTGCCAGCAGTGAACAGGTTAATGAAAAACTGTTTTTT. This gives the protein CASSEQVNEKLFF.